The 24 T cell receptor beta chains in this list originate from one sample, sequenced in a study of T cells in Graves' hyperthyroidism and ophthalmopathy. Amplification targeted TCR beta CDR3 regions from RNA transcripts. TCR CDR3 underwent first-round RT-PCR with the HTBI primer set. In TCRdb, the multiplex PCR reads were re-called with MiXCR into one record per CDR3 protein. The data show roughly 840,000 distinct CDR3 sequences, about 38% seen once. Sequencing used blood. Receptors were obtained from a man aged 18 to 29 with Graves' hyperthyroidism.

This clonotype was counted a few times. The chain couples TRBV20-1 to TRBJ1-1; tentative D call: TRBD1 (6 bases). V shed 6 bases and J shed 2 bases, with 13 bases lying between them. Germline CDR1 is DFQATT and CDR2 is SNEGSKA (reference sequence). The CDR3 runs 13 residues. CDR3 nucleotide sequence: TGCAGTGCGTACAGGGATATCAACACTGAAGCTTTCTTT. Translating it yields CSAYRDINTEAFF.

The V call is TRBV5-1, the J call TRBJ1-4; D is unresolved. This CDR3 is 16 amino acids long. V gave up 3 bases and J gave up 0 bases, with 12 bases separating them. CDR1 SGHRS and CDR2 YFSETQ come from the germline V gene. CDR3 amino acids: CASSWTGVATNEKLFF. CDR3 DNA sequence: TGCGCCAGCAGCTGGACGGGAGTGGCAACTAATGAAAAACTGTTTTTT.

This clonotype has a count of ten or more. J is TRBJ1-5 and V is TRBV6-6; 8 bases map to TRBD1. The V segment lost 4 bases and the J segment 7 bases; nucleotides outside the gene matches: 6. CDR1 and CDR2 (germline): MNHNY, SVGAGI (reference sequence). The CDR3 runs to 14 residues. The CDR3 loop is CASSWRDRIQPQHF. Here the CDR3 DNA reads TGTGCCAGCAGTTGGCGGGACAGGATCCAGCCCCAGCATTTT.

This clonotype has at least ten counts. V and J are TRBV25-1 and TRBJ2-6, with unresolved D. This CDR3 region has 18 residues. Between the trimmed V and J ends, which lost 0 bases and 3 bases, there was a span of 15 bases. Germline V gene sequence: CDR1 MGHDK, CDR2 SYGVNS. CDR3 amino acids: CASSEYFTPSGGANVLTF. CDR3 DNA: TGTGCCAGCAGTGAATATTTTACCCCTAGTGGTGGGGCCAACGTCCTGACTTTC.

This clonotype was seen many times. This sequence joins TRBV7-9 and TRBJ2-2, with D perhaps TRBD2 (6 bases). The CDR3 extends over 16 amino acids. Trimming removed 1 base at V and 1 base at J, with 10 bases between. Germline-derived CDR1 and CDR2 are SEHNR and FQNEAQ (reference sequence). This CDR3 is CASSLELAQNTGELFF. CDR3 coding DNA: TGTGCCAGCAGCTTAGAGCTAGCGCAGAACACCGGGGAGCTGTTTTTT.

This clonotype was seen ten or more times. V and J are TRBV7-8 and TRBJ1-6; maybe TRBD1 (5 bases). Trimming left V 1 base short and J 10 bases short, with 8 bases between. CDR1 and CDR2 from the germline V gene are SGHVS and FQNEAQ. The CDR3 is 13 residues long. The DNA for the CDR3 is TGTGCCAGCAGCTTAGATAGGGGATCACCCCTCCACTTT. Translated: CASSLDRGSPLHF.

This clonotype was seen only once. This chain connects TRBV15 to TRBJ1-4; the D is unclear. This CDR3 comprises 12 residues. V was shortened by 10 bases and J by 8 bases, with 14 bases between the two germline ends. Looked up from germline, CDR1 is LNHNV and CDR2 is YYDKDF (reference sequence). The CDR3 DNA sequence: TGTGCCAGCAAGACCCCAGGCGAAAAACTGTTTTTT. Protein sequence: CASKTPGEKLFF.

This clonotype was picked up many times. The CDR3 is CATSREGAAHQPQHF. CDR3 in DNA: TGTGCCACCAGCAGAGAAGGGGCAGCTCATCAGCCCCAGCATTTT. V is TRBV15 and J is TRBJ1-5; D is possibly TRBD1 (5 bases). This CDR3 region has 15 residues. The V gene lost 0 bases and the J gene lost 5 bases, with 11 bases spanning the gap. Germline assignment: CDR1 LNHNV and CDR2 YYDKDF (reference sequence).

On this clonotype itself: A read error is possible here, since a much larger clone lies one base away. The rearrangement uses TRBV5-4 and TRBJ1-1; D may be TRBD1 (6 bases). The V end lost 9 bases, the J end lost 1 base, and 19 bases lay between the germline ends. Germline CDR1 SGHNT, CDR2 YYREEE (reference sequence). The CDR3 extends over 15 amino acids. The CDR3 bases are TGTGCCAACATCCTCTACCGGACAGCGAACACTGAAGCTTTCTTT. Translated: CANILYRTANTEAFF.

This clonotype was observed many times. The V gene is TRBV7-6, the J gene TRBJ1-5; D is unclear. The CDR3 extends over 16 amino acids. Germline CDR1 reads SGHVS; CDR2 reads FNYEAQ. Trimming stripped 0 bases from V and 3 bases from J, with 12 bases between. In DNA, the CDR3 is TGTGCCAGCAGCTTAGCCCCGGATCCCTCCAATCAGCCCCAGCATTTT. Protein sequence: CASSLAPDPSNQPQHF.

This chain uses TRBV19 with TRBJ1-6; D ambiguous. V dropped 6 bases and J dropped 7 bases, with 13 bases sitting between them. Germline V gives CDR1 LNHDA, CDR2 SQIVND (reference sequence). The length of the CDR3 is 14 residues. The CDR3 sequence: CASRARASNSPLHF. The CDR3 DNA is TGTGCCAGTAGGGCCCGGGCCTCGAATTCACCCCTCCACTTT.

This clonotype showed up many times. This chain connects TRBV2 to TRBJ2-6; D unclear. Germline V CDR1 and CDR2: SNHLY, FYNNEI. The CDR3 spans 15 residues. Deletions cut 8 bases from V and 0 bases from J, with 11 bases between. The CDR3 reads CASYQQPSGANVLTF. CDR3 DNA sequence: TGTGCCAGCTATCAACAGCCCTCTGGGGCCAACGTCCTGACTTTC.

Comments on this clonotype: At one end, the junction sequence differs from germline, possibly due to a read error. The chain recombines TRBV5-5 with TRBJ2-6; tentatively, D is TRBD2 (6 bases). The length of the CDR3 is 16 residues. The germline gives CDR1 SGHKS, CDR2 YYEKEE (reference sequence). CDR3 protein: CASSPSPGAGANVLTF. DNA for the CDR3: TGCGCCAGCAGTCCCTCGCCGGGAGCTGGGGCCAACGTCCTGACTTTC. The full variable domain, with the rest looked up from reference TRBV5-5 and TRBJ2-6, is DAGVTQSPTHLIKTRGQQVTLRCSPISGHKSVSWYQQVLGQGPQFIFQYYEKEERGRGNFPDRFSARQFPNYSSELNVNALLLGDSALYLCASSPSPGAGANVLTFGAGSRLTVL.

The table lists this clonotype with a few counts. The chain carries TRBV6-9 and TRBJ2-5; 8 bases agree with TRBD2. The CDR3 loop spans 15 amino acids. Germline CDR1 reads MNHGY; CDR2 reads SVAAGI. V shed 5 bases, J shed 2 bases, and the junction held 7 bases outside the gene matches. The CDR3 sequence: CASSRGGLGQETQYF. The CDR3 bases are TGTGCCAGCAGTCGCGGGGGACTAGGGCAAGAGACCCAGTACTTC.

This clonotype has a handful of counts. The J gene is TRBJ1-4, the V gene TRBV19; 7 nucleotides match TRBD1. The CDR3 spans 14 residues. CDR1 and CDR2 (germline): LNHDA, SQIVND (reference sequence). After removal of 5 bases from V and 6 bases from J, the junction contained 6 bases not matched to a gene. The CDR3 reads CASSHGQEDEKLFF. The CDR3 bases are TGTGCCAGTAGTCACGGACAGGAAGATGAAAAACTGTTTTTT.

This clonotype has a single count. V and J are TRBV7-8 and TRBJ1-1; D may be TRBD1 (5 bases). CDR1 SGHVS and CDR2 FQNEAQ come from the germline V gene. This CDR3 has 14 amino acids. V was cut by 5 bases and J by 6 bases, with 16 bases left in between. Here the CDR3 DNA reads TGTGCCAGCAGCCGATCAGGGAGTTCGGCTGAAGCTTTCTTT. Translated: CASSRSGSSAEAFF.

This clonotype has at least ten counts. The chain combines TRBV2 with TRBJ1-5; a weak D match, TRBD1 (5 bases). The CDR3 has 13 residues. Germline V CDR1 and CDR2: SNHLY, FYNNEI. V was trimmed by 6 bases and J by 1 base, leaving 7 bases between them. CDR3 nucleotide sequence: TGTGCCAGCAGGGGGGACAGCAATCAGCCCCAGCATTTT. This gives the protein CASRGDSNQPQHF.

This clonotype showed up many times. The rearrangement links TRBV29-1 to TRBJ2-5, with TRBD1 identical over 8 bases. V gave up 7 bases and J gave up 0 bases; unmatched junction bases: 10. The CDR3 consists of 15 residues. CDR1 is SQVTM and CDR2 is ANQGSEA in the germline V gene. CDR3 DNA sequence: TGCAGCGCTTTCCCTGACAGGGGCAACCAAGAGACCCAGTACTTC. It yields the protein CSAFPDRGNQETQYF.

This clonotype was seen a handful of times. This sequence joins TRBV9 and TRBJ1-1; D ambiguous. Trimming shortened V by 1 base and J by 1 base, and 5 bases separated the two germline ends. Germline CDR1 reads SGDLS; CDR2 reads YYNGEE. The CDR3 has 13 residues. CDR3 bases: TGTGCCAGCAGCGTATTCGAGAACACTGAAGCTTTCTTT. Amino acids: CASSVFENTEAFF. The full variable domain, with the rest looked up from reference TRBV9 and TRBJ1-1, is DSGVTQTPKHLITATGQRVTLRCSPRSGDLSVYWYQQSLDQGLQFLIQYYNGEERAKGNILERFSAQQFPDLHSELNLSSLELGDSALYFCASSVFENTEAFFGQGTRLTVV.

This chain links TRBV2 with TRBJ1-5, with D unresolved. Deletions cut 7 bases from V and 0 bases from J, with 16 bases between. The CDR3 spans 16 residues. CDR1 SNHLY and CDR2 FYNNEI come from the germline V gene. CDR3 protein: CASTPGRTYSNQPQHF. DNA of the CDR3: TGTGCCAGCACCCCCGGACGGACCTATAGCAATCAGCCCCAGCATTTT.

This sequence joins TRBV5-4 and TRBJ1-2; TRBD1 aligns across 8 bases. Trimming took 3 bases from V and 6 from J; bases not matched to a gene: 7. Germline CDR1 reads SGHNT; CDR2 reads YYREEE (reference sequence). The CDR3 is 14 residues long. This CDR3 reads CASSYRQGPHGYTF. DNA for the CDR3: TGTGCCAGCAGCTACCGACAGGGGCCGCATGGCTACACCTTC.

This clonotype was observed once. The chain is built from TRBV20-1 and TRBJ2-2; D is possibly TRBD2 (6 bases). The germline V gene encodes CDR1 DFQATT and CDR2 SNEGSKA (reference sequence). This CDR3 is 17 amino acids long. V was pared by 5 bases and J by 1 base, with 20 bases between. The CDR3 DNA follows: TGCAGTGCTCCCTCACCGCGGGGACTGAGGAACACCGGGGAGCTGTTTTTT. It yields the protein CSAPSPRGLRNTGELFF.

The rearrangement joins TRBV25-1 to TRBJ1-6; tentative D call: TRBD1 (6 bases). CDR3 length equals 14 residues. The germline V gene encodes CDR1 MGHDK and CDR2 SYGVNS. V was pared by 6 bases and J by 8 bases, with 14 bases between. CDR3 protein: CASSLTGPDSPLHF. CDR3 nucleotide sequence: TGTGCCAGCAGCCTGACAGGTCCCGATTCACCCCTCCACTTT.

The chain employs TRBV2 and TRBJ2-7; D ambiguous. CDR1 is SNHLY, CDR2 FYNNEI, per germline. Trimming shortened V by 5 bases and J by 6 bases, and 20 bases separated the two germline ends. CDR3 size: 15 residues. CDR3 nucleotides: TGTGCCAGCAGTTTATGGACCCGAACGGCTATCGAGCAGTACTTC. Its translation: CASSLWTRTAIEQYF.